Described below is a single T cell receptor (beta chain) sequence and its context. Under the authors' procedure: Amplified reference gene primers provided the basis for estimating nucleated cell counts. The data were produced by immunoSEQ multiplex PCR, yet TCRdb's version contains in-frame clones alone and is incomplete. That table is the source of V, J and clone size, and D and trimming were worked out from the DNA. The table includes approximately 230,000 clones, roughly 89% detected once. These data are taken from a study of blood T cell repertoires in COVID-19. Looking at the study overall: The samples span acute and convalescent COVID-19 from the United States, Italy and Spain.

The V end lost 1 base, the J end lost 0 bases, and 7 bases lay between the germline ends. Germline V gives CDR1 SGHRS, CDR2 YFSETQ. The CDR3 loop spans 14 amino acids. The sample comprised peripheral blood. The J gene is TRBJ1-1, the V gene TRBV5-1; no clear D gene. This receptor was taken from a man aged 25 to 40 who had recovered from COVID-19. The CDR3 DNA reads as TGCGCCAGCAGCTTGTCTGGCCTGAACACTGAAGCTTTCTTT. Residues: CASSLSGLNTEAFF.